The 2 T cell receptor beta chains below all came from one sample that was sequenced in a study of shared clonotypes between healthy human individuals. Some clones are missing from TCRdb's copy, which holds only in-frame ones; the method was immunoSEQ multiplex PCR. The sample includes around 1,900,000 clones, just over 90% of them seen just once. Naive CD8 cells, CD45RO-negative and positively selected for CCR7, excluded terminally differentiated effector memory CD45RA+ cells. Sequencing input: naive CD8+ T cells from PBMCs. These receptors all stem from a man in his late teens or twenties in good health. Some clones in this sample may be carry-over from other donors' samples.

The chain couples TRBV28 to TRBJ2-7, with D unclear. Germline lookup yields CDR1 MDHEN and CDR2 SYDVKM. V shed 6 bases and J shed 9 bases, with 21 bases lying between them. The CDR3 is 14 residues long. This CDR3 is CASRVNYPPWGQYF. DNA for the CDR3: TGTGCCAGCAGGGTCAATTACCCACCTTGGGGGCAGTACTTC.

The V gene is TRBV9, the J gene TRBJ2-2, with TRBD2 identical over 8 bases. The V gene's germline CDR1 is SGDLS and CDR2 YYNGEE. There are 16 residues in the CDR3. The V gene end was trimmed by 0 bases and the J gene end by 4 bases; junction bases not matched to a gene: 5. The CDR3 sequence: CASSVVGRAATGELFF. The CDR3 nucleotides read TGTGCCAGCAGCGTAGTCGGGAGGGCCGCCACCGGGGAGCTGTTTTTT.